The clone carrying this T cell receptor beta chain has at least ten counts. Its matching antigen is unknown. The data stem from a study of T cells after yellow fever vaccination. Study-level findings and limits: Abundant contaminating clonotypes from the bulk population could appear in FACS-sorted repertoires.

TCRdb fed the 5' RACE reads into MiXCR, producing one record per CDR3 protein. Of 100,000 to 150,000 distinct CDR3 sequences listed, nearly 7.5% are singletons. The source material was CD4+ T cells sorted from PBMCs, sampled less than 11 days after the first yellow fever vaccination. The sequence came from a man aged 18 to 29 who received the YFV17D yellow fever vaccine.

CDR3 in DNA: TGCGCCAGCAGCTCAACAGGGGACAGAGATACGCAGTATTTT. This encodes CASSSTGDRDTQYF. V is TRBV5-1 and J is TRBJ2-3; 7 nucleotides match TRBD1. Germline CDR1 and CDR2: SGHRS and YFSETQ. V lost 3 bases to trimming and J lost 5 bases; unmatched junction nucleotides: 6. The CDR3 consists of 14 residues.